These 9 T cell receptor beta chains came from one sample sequenced in a study of CD8+ T cells in alopecia areata. Following extraction, RNA underwent reverse transcription to cDNA, which served as the sequencing template. Sequencing was performed with immunoSEQ multiplex PCR; in TCRdb, only in-frame clones are kept and a portion is missing. The repertoire holds hundreds of thousands of clones, more than 45% seen once, with 0.45% in the top ten. The sequencing here drew on CD4+ T cells sorted from blood, taken at week 0. These TCRs come from a human donor with alopecia areata.

This chain joins TRBV7-2 and TRBJ1-1, with unresolved D. V lost 7 bases, J lost 3 bases, and 12 bases lay in between. The length of the CDR3 is 13 residues. Germline assignment: CDR1 SGHTA and CDR2 FQGNSA. The CDR3 coding sequence is TGTGCCAGCATGCTTGGACTGTACACTGAAGCTTTCTTT. Translating it yields CASMLGLYTEAFF.

The V and J genes are TRBV4-2 and TRBJ2-5; 11 bases are a match to TRBD2. Losses at the gene ends were 4 bases for V and 3 bases for J; bases not matched to a gene: 7. Germline values: CDR1 LGHNA, CDR2 YNFKEQ. The CDR3 extends over 16 amino acids. CDR3 nucleotide sequence: TGTGCCAGCAGCCTGGCTGGGACTAGCGGAAAAGAGACCCAGTACTTC. It yields the protein CASSLAGTSGKETQYF.

This chain uses TRBV9 with TRBJ2-3; a weak D match, TRBD1 (6 bases). Deletions cut 1 base from V and 5 bases from J, with 8 bases between. The CDR3 is 13 residues long. Germline V lookup: CDR1 SGDLS, CDR2 YYNGEE. The CDR3 DNA reads as TGTGCCAGCAGCGTATCACAGGGAGATACGCAGTATTTT. Translated: CASSVSQGDTQYF.

There are a few counts of this clone. The rearrangement joins TRBV7-2 to TRBJ2-4, with D possibly TRBD2 on 5 matching bases. This CDR3 contains 16 residues. Trimming pared 1 base from V and 8 bases from J, leaving 18 bases between. CDR1 SGHTA and CDR2 FQGNSA come from the germline V gene. The CDR3 DNA sequence: TGTGCCAGCAGCTTAGTAGCTAGCCGCGCGGCGGACATTCAGTACTTC. This codes for CASSLVASRAADIQYF.

This clone has a handful of counts. J is TRBJ1-1 and V is TRBV6-5; 8 bases are shared with TRBD1. The length of the CDR3 is 14 residues. Germline V gene sequence: CDR1 MNHEY, CDR2 SVGAGI. Trimming at V came to 6 bases and at J to 4 bases, leaving 7 bases not matched to a gene. The CDR3 loop is CASRVDRGGTEAFF. The CDR3 nucleotides are TGTGCCAGCAGGGTAGACAGGGGAGGCACTGAAGCTTTCTTT.

The V gene is TRBV4-1, the J gene TRBJ2-7; 7 bases match TRBD1. Unmatched junction bases numbered 3, after V lost 4 bases and J lost 3 bases. The CDR3 has 13 amino acids. Germline V gene sequence: CDR1 MGHRA, CDR2 YSYEKL. The CDR3 DNA reads as TGCGCCAGCAGCCGGGACAGCGGCTACGAGCAGTACTTC. The encoded protein is CASSRDSGYEQYF.

V and J are TRBV6-5 and TRBJ2-7; D possibly corresponds to TRBD1 (6 bases). The germline V gene encodes CDR1 MNHEY and CDR2 SVGAGI. The CDR3 has 13 amino acids. V lost 7 bases and J lost 1, with 11 bases in between. Here the CDR3 DNA reads TGTGCCAGCATAGGGACACTGTCCTACGAGCAGTACTTC. Translated: CASIGTLSYEQYF.

The CDR3 reads CASSYTGIQPQHF. The CDR3, as DNA: TGTGCCAGCAGTTACACGGGTATTCAGCCCCAGCATTTT. The chain has TRBV6-5 and TRBJ1-5; D ambiguous. This CDR3 is built from 13 residues. The V gene lost 2 bases and the J gene lost 6 bases, with 8 bases spanning the gap. Germline V gives CDR1 MNHEY, CDR2 SVGAGI.

This clone came up once. The chain joins TRBV10-3 to TRBJ2-7; 7 nucleotides agree with TRBD1. CDR3 length: 15 amino acids. In germline, CDR1 is ENHRY, CDR2 SYGVKD. Unmatched junction bases numbered 6, after V lost 4 bases and J lost 0 bases. This CDR3 reads CAISGRDSYSYEQYF. CDR3 bases: TGTGCCATCAGTGGACGGGACAGTTACTCCTACGAGCAGTACTTC.